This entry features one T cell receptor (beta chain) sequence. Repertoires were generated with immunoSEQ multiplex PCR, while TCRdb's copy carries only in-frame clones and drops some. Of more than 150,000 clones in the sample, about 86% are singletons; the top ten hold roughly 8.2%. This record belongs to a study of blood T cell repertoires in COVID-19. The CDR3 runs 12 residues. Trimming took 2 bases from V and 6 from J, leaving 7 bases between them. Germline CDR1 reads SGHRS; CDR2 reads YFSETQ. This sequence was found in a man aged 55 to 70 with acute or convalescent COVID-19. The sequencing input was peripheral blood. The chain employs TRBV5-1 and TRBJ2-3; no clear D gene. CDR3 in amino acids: CASSFSGDTQYF. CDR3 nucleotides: TGCGCCAGCAGCTTCTCCGGGGATACGCAGTATTTT.